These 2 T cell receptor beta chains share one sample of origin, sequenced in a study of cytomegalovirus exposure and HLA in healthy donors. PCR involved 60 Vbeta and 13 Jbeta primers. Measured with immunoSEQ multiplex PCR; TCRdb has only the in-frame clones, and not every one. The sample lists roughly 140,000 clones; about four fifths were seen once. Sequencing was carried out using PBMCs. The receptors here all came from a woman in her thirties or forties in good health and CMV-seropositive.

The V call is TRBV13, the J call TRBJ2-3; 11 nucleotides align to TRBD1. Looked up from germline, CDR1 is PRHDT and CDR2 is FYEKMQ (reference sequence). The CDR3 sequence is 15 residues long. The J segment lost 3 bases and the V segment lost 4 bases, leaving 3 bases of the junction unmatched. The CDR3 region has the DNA TGTGCCAGCAGCTGGGGACAGGGGGTGACAGATACGCAGTATTTT. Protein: CASSWGQGVTDTQYF.

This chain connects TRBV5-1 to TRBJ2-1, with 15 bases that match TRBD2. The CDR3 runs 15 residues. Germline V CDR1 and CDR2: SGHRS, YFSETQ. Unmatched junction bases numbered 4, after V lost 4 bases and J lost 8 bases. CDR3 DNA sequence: TGCGCCAGCAGCGGACTAGCGGGGGGGCCTGATGAGCAGTTCTTC. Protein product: CASSGLAGGPDEQFF.